This T cell receptor (beta chain) was sequenced in a study of T cell responses to AZD1222 COVID-19 vaccine. Study summary: Analysis merged second doses at about 4 or about 12 weeks.

Comments on this clone: The antigen is unknown.

The V and J ends lost 7 bases and 6 bases, in that order; junction bases with no gene match: 12. CDR1 is SGHTS, CDR2 YDEGEE, per germline. This CDR3 contains 16 residues. Study-wide findings and caveats: Donors skewed white British and female; clonal diversity was possibly underestimated. Among spike-specific TCRs, nearly half reportedly target unmutated variant regions.

Profiling relied on immunoSEQ multiplex PCR, and the TCRdb table lists in-frame clones only, not all of them. The data hold about 140,000 clones, with 75% to 95% observed a single time. The clonotype was recovered from an adult in good health. The V and J genes are TRBV5-8 and TRBJ2-2, with 10 bases lining up with TRBD1. The material was peripheral blood, obtained on day 0 of AZD1222 vaccination. The CDR3 here is CASRDRGRGEAGELFF. CDR3 DNA: TGTGCCAGCCGGGACAGGGGCCGCGGGGAGGCCGGGGAGCTGTTTTTT.